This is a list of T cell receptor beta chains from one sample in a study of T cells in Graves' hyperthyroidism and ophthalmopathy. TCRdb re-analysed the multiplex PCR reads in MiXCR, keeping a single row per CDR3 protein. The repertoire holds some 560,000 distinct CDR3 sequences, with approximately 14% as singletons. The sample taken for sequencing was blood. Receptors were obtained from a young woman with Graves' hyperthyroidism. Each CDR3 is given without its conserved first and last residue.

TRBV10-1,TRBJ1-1,ASSINRGEGVKNTEAF
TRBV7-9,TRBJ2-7,ASSFTGAIHEQY
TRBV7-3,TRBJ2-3,ASSLSGALDTQY
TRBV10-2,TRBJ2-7,ASSEPRWGEQY
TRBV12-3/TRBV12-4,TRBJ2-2,ASSKIANTGELS
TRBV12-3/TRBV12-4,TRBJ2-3,ASSLADRVKTDTQY
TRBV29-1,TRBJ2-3,SVEDFSTTSGTDTQY
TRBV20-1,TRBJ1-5,SARSRIEGQPQH
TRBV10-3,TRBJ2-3,AISAFGRWTDTQY
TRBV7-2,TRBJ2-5,ASSLILAGGQETQY
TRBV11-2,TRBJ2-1,ASSLDVHNEQF
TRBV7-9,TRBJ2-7,ASSSQRGQSYEQY
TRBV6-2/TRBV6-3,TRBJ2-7,ASSLLAGGYEQY
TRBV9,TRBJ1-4,ASSVSGGAGNEKLF
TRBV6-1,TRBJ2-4,ASRNRGPKNIQY
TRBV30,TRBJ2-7,AWSYPIGTGDHEQY
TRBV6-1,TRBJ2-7,ASGGESYEQY
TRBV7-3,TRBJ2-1,ASSLFDFRPEQF
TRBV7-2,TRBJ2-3,ASSPTQSTDTQY
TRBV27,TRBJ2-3,ASSSRRALADSTDTQY
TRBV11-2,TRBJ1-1,ASSPGTGTGDKAF
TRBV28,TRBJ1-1,ASSLDMSWATEAF
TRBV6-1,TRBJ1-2,ASSVQPLYGYT
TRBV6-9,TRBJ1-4,ASSYRRGEKLF
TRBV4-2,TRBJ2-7,ASSQERVSSYEQY
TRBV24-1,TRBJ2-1,ATSRGFPYNEQF
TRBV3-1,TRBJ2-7,ASSQGRGSSYEQY
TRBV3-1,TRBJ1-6,ASSPTGGRNSPLH
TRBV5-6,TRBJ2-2,ASSLYLLLADANTGELF
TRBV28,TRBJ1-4,ASSLDTKGEKLF
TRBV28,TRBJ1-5,ASSLSGNQPQH
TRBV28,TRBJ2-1,ASSRSTRVINEQF
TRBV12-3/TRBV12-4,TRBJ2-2,ASSLDGTGFNTGELF
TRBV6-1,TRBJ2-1,ASKTNRDYSSYNEQF
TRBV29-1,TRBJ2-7,SVGEYEQY
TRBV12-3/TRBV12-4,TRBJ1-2,ASSLVPGTGLNYGYT
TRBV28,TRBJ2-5,ASSSTGAMDQETQY
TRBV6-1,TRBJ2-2,ASSDLTSANTGELF
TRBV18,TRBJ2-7,ASTPAIGEQY
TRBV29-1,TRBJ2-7,SVISGTYEQY
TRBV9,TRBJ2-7,ASSVVSSSYEQY
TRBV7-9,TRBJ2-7,ASSPGSGSVYEQY
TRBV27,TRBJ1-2,ASSRTGHYGYT
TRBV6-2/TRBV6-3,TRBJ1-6,ASSYSGHESSPLH
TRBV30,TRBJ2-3,AWSVSGRADTQY